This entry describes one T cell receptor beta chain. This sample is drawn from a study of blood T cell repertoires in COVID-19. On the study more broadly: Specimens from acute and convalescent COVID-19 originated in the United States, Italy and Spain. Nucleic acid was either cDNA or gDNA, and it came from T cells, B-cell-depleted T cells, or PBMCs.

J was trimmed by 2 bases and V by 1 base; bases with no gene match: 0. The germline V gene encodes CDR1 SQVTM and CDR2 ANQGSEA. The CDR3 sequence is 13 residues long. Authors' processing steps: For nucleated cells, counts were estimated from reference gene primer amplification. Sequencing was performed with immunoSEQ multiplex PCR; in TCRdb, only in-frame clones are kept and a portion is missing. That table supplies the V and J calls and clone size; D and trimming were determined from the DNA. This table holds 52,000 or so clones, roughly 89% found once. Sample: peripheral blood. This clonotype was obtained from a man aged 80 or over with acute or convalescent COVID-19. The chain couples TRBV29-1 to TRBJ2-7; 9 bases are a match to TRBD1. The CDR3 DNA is TGCAGCGTTGAAGGGACAGGGGCCTACGAGCAGTACTTC. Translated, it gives CSVEGTGAYEQYF.